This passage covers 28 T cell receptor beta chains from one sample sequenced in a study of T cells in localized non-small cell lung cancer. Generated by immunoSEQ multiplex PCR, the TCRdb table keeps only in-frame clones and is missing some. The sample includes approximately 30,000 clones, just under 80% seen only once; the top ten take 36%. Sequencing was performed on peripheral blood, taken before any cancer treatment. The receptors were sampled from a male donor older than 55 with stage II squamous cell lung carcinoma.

The CDR3 sequence: CASSASRGANYGYTF. The CDR3 DNA sequence: TGTGCCAGCAGTGCCTCTAGGGGCGCAAACTATGGCTACACCTTC. The chain joins TRBV6-5 to TRBJ1-2; maybe TRBD1 (5 bases). This CDR3 has 15 amino acids. The V gene's germline CDR1 is MNHEY and CDR2 SVGAGI. Trimming pared 5 bases from V and 2 bases from J, leaving 15 bases between.

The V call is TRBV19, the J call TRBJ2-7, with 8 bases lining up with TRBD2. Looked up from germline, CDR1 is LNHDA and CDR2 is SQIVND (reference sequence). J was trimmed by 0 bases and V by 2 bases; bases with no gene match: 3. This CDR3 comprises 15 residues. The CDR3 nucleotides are TGTGCCAGTAGTATATTAAGCGGGAGCTCCTACGAGCAGTACTTC. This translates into CASSILSGSSYEQYF.

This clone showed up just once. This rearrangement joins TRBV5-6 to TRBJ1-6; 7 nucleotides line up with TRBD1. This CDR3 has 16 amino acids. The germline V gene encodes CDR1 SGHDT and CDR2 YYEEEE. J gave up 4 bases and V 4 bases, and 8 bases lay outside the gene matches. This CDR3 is CASSPRRTGYNSPLHF. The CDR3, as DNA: TGTGCCAGCAGCCCGAGACGGACAGGTTATAATTCACCCCTCCACTTT.

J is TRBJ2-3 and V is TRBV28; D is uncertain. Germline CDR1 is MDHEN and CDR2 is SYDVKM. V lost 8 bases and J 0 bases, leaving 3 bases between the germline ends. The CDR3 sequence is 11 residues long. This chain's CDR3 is CASCSTDTQYF. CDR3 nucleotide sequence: TGTGCCAGCTGTAGCACAGATACGCAGTATTTT.

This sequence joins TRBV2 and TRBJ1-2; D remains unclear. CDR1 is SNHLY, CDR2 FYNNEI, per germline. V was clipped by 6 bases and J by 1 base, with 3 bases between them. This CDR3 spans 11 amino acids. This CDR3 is CASSINYGYTF. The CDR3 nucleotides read TGTGCCAGCAGCATTAACTATGGCTACACCTTC. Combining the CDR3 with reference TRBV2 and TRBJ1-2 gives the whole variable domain EPEVTQTPSHQVTQMGQEVILRCVPISNHLYFYWYRQILGQKVEFLVSFYNNEISEKSEIFDDQFSVERPDGSNFTLKIRSTKLEDSAMYFCASSINYGYTFGSGTRLTVV.

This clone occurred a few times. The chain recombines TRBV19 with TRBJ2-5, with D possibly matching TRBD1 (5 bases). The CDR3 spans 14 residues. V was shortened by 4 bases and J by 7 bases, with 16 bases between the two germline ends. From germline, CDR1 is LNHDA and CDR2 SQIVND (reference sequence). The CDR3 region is CASSTKGPNRTQYF. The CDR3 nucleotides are TGTGCCAGTAGTACCAAGGGGCCGAATCGGACCCAGTACTTC.

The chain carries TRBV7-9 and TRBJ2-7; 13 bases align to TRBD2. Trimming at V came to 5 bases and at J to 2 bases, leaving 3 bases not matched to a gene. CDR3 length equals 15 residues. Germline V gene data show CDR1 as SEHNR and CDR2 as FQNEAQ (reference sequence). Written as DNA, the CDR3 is TGTGCCAGCAGCACGACTAGCGGGGGGCCCTACGAGCAGTACTTC. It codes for CASSTTSGGPYEQYF.

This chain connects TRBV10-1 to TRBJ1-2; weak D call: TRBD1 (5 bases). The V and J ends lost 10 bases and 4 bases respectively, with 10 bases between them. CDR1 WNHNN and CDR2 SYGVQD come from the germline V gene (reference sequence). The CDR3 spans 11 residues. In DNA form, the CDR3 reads TGCGCCACCCCAGGGAGCTATGGCTACACCTTC. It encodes CATPGSYGYTF.

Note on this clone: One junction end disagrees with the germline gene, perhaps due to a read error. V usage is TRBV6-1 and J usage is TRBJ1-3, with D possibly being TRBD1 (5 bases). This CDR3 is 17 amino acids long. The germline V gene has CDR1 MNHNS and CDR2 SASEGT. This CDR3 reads CASSEGQGTLDGNTIYF. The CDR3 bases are TGTGCCAGCAGCGAAGGGCAGGGAACTTTGGACGGAAACACCATATATTTT.

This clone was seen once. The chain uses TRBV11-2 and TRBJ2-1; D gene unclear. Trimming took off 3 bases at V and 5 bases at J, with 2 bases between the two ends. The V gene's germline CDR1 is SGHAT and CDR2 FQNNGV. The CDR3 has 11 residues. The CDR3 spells CASSLNNEQFF. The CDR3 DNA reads TGTGCCAGCAGCTTGAACAATGAGCAGTTCTTC.

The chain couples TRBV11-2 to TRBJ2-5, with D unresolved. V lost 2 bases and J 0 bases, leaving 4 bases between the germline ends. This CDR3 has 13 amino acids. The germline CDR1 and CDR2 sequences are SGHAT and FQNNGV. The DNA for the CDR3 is TGTGCCAGCAGCTTATTGTACCAAGAGACCCAGTACTTC. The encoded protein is CASSLLYQETQYF.

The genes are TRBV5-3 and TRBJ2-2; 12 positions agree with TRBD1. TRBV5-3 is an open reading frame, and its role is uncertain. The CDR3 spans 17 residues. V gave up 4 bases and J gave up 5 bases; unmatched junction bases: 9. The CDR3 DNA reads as TGTGCCAGAAGCGCCCGGGACAGGGGGCTGCGGACCGGGGAGCTGTTTTTT. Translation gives CARSARDRGLRTGELFF.

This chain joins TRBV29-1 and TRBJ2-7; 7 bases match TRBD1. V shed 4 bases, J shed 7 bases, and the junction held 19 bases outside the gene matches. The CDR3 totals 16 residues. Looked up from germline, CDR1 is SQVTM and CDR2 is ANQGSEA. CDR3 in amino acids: CSVGDGLQRGQGEQYF. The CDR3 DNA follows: TGCAGCGTTGGGGACGGATTACAAAGGGGGCAGGGTGAGCAGTACTTC.

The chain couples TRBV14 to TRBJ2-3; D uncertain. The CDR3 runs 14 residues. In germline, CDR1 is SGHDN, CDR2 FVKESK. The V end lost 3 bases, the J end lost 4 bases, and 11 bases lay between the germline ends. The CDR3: CASSQDRSADTQYF. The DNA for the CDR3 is TGTGCCAGCAGCCAGGATAGGTCGGCAGATACGCAGTATTTT.

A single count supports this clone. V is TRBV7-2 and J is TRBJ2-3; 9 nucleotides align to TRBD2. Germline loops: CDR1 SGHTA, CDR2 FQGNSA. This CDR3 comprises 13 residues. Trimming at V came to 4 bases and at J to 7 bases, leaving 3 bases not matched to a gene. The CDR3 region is CASSSAGGNTQYF. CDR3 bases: TGTGCCAGCAGCTCTGCGGGGGGGAATACGCAGTATTTT.

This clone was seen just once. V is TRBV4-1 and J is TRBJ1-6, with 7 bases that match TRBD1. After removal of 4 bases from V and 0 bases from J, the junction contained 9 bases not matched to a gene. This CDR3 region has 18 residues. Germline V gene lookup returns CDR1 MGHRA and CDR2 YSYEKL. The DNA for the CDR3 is TGCGCCAGCAGCCCAGGAGGGGGCCGTAGCTCCTATAATTCACCCCTCCACTTT. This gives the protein CASSPGGGRSSYNSPLHF.

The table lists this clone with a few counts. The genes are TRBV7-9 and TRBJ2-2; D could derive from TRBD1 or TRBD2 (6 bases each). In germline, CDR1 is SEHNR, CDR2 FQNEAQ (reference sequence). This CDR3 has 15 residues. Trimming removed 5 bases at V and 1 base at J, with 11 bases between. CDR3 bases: TGTGCCAGCAGCCCTGGGGGGCGGAACACCGGGGAGCTGTTTTTT. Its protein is CASSPGGRNTGELFF.

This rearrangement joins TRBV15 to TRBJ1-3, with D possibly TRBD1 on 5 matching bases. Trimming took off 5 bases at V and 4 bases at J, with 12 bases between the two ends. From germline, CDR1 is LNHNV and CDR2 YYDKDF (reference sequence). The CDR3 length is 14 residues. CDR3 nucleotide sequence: TGTGCCACCAGCCAGGGCGTGGGAGGAAACACCATATATTTT. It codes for CATSQGVGGNTIYF.

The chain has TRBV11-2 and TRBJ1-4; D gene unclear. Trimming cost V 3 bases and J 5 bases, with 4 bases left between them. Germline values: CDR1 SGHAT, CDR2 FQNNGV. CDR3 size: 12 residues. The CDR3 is CASSFRNEKLFF. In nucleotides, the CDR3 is TGTGCCAGCAGCTTCCGGAATGAAAAACTGTTTTTT.

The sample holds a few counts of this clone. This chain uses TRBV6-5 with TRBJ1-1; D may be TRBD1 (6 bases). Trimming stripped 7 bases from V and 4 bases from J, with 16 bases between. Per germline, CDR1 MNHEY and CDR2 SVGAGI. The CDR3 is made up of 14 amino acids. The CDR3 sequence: CASTRGQGSTEAFF. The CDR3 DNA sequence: TGTGCCAGCACCCGGGGGCAGGGGAGCACTGAAGCTTTCTTT.

As DNA, the CDR3 is TGTGCCAGCTCGGGGTGGGGGAACGAGCAGTACTTC. This codes for CASSGWGNEQYF. The J gene is TRBJ2-7, the V gene TRBV7-9; the D gene could be TRBD1 or TRBD2 (5 bases each). V was pared by 8 bases and J by 5 bases, with 13 bases between. The CDR3 extends over 12 amino acids. In germline, CDR1 is SEHNR, CDR2 FQNEAQ (reference sequence).

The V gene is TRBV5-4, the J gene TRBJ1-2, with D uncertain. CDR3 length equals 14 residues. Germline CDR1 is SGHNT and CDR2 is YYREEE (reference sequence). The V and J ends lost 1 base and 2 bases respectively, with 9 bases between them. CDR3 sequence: CASSLKNDNYGYTF. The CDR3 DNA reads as TGTGCCAGCAGCTTGAAAAATGACAACTATGGCTACACCTTC.

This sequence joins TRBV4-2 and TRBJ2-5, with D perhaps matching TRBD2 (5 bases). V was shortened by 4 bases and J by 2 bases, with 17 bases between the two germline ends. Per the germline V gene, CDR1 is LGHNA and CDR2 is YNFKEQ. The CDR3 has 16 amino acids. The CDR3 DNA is TGTGCCAGCAGCCCTGAGCTGGGTACGGGGCAAGAGACCCAGTACTTC. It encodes CASSPELGTGQETQYF.

The DNA for the CDR3 is TGTGCCAGCAGTGACACCCCTGGGTCATTCTCTTTCTTT. Translating it yields CASSDTPGSFSFF. The chain is built from TRBV6-4 and TRBJ1-1, with no clear D. The CDR3 spans 13 residues. Looked up from germline, CDR1 is MRHNA and CDR2 is SNTAGT. The V and J ends lost 2 bases and 12 bases respectively, with 16 bases between them.

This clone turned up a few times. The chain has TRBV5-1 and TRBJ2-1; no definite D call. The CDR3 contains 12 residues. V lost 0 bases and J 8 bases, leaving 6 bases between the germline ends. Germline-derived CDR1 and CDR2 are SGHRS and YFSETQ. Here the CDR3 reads CASSLGPDEQFF. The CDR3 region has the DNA TGCGCCAGCAGCTTGGGCCCCGATGAGCAGTTCTTC.

CDR3 sequence: CASSLTSGSHEQYF. Here the CDR3 DNA reads TGCGCCAGCAGCTTGACTAGCGGGAGCCACGAGCAGTACTTC. V usage is TRBV5-1 and J usage is TRBJ2-7; 11 bases fit TRBD2. The CDR3 spans 14 residues. Per germline, CDR1 SGHRS and CDR2 YFSETQ. V shed 1 base, J shed 5 bases, and the junction held 2 bases outside the gene matches.

This CDR3 reads CASSLQQATNEKLFF. Written as DNA, the CDR3 is TGTGCCAGCAGCTTACAACAAGCAACTAATGAAAAACTGTTTTTT. The V call is TRBV7-9, the J call TRBJ1-4, with D unresolved. Trimming removed 2 bases at V and 0 bases at J, with 7 bases between. The CDR3 spans 15 residues. The V gene's germline CDR1 is SEHNR and CDR2 FQNEAQ (reference sequence).

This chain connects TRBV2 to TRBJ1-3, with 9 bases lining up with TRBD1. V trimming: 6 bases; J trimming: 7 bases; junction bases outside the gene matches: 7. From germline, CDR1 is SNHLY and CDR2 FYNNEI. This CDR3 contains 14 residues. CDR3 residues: CASSGTGKKNTIYF. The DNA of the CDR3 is TGTGCCAGCAGCGGGACAGGGAAAAAGAACACCATATATTTT. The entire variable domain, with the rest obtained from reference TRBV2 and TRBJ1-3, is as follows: EPEVTQTPSHQVTQMGQEVILRCVPISNHLYFYWYRQILGQKVEFLVSFYNNEISEKSEIFDDQFSVERPDGSNFTLKIRSTKLEDSAMYFCASSGTGKKNTIYFGEGSWLTVV.